A single sample is the source of the 24 T cell receptor beta chains below, sequenced in a study of early T cells in non-severe SARS-CoV-2 infection. Each CDR3 protein gets one entry after TCRdb re-called the 5' RACE reads with MiXCR. The sample comprises approximately 110,000 distinct CDR3 sequences, under 15% of which are singletons, and just over 20% rests with the top ten. The sequenced material came from whole blood. These TCRs come from an adult who was a healthcare worker with PCR-confirmed SARS-CoV-2 infection or an uninfected control (not recorded which).

V is TRBV11-2 and J is TRBJ2-1, with 8 bases lining up with TRBD1. Germline loops: CDR1 SGHAT, CDR2 FQNNGV. The J segment lost 7 bases and the V segment lost 4 bases, leaving 6 bases of the junction unmatched. CDR3 size: 14 residues. The CDR3 DNA reads TGTGCCAGCAGCTCCCGACAGGGGCGGAATGAGCAGTTCTTC. It specifies CASSSRQGRNEQFF. The full variable domain, its missing parts supplied by reference TRBV11-2 and TRBJ2-1, is EAGVAQSPRYKIIEKRQSVAFWCNPISGHATLYWYQQILGQGPKLLIQFQNNGVVDDSQLPKDRFSAERLKGVDSTLKIQPAKLEDSAVYLCASSSRQGRNEQFFGPGTRLTVL.

This clonotype showed up just a few times. The gene calls are TRBV12-3 or TRBV12-4 and TRBJ2-3, with D tentatively TRBD1 or TRBD2 (7 bases each). Trimming left V 4 bases short and J 6 bases short, with 11 bases between. This CDR3 has 13 residues. CDR3 sequence (DNA): TGTGCCAGCAGTTACAGGGGAGGGGATACGCAGTATTTT. Amino acid sequence: CASSYRGGDTQYF.

The V and J genes are TRBV30 and TRBJ2-7; 8 bases map to TRBD1. J was trimmed by 5 bases and V by 2 bases; bases with no gene match: 14. Germline V CDR1 and CDR2: GTSNPN, SVGIG (reference sequence). CDR3 length: 16 amino acids. For the CDR3, the DNA is TGTGCCTGGAGTCCACCCAGGGGGCGCATTGTCGACGAGCAGTACTTC. Translated, it gives CAWSPPRGRIVDEQYF.

The chain is built from TRBV7-8 and TRBJ2-7; D is undetermined. The ends were cut back, 6 bases at V and 5 bases at J, with 11 bases in the middle. Germline V CDR1 and CDR2: SGHVS, FQNEAQ. The CDR3 runs 12 residues. This chain's CDR3 is CASRQPPDEQYF. CDR3 DNA: TGTGCCAGCAGACAGCCCCCCGACGAGCAGTACTTC.

V is TRBV5-1 and J is TRBJ2-1; a possible D gene is TRBD1 (6 bases). The CDR3 totals 16 residues. Trimming took 1 base from V and 0 from J, leaving 11 bases between them. Germline assignment: CDR1 SGHRS and CDR2 YFSETQ. The CDR3 region is CASSLYGDNSYNEQFF. The CDR3 DNA is TGCGCCAGCAGCTTGTATGGGGACAACTCCTACAATGAGCAGTTCTTC.

The chain joins TRBV6-5 to TRBJ2-3; TRBD1 might be the D (5 bases). The V gene lost 0 bases and the J gene lost 0 bases, with 7 bases spanning the gap. Per germline, CDR1 MNHEY and CDR2 SVGAGI. The CDR3 covers 15 residues. CDR3 amino acids: CASSYSGASTDTQYF. CDR3 bases: TGTGCCAGCAGTTACTCAGGGGCGAGCACAGATACGCAGTATTTT.

This clonotype has just a few counts. The chain uses TRBV7-9 and TRBJ1-1; no definite D call. Germline V gene sequence: CDR1 SEHNR, CDR2 FQNEAQ (reference sequence). The CDR3 has 12 residues. Trimming removed 8 bases from V and 6 bases from J, with 13 bases in between. The CDR3 reads CASEVASPEAFF. As DNA, the CDR3 is TGTGCCAGCGAGGTTGCCAGCCCTGAAGCTTTCTTT.

This clonotype appeared a few times. The V and J genes are TRBV29-1 and TRBJ1-1, with 8 bases fitting TRBD1. This CDR3 spans 11 amino acids. Per the germline V gene, CDR1 is SQVTM and CDR2 is ANQGSEA. J lost 4 bases, V lost 8 bases, and 3 bases had no gene match. CDR3 sequence (DNA): TGCAGCACGACAGGGGTCACTGAAGCTTTCTTT. It yields the protein CSTTGVTEAFF.

V gene TRBV4-1 combines with J gene TRBJ2-7; D is ambiguous. This CDR3 region has 14 residues. Trimming cost V 1 base and J 1 base, with 8 bases left between them. Germline-derived CDR1 and CDR2 are MGHRA and YSYEKL. The DNA for the CDR3 is TGCGCCAGCAGCCAAGCCCCTGCATCCTACGAGCAGTACTTC. It specifies CASSQAPASYEQYF.

This clonotype has a count of ten or more. This chain uses TRBV7-3 with TRBJ1-6; 10 bases fit TRBD1. There are 13 residues in the CDR3. CDR1 and CDR2 from the germline V gene are SGHTA and FQGTGA. The ends lost 6 bases at V and 10 bases at J; junction bases unmatched: 3. CDR3 sequence reads: CASSWTGGSPLHF. The CDR3 bases are TGTGCCAGCAGTTGGACAGGGGGGTCACCCCTCCACTTT.

V gene TRBV19 combines with J gene TRBJ1-5, with D unresolved. V lost 4 bases and J lost 12, with 10 bases in between. There are 11 residues in the CDR3. Germline assignment: CDR1 LNHDA and CDR2 SQIVND (reference sequence). The CDR3, as DNA: TGTGCCAGTAGTAAGGAGAGAAACCAGCATTTT. It translates to CASSKERNQHF.

This clonotype was picked up a small number of times. CDR3: CASSPQGFSTNEKLFF. The CDR3 nucleotides are TGTGCCAGCAGTCCTCAGGGGTTCTCAACTAATGAAAAACTGTTTTTT. The genes are TRBV6-5 and TRBJ1-4, with D possibly matching TRBD1 (6 bases). The CDR3 totals 16 residues. Deletions cut 5 bases from V and 0 bases from J, with 13 bases between. CDR1 and CDR2 (germline): MNHEY, SVGAGI.

The J gene is TRBJ2-6, the V gene TRBV5-5; the D gene is possibly TRBD2 (5 bases). Between the trimmed V and J ends, which lost 10 bases and 4 bases, there was a span of 12 bases. CDR3 size: 13 residues. The germline CDR1 and CDR2 sequences are SGHKS and YYEKEE (reference sequence). As DNA, the CDR3 is TGTGCCGGTGGACGGGAAGGGGCCAACGTCCTGACTTTC. This encodes CAGGREGANVLTF.

This clonotype has a handful of counts. The J gene is TRBJ2-3, the V gene TRBV18; D gene uncertain. This CDR3 is 14 amino acids long. Deletions cut 6 bases from V and 2 bases from J, with 12 bases between. CDR1 KGHSH and CDR2 LQKENI come from the germline V gene. The CDR3 nucleotides read TGTGCCAGCTCCCCGGGCGTCACCACAGATACGCAGTATTTT. Translated, it gives CASSPGVTTDTQYF. Filled out from reference TRBV18 and TRBJ2-3, the complete variable domain reads NAGVMQNPRHLVRRRGQEARLRCSPMKGHSHVYWYRQLPEEGLKFMVYLQKENIIDESGMPKERFSAEFPKEGPSILRIQQVVRGDSAAYFCASSPGVTTDTQYFGPGTRLTVL.

This clonotype was counted only a few times. This chain uses TRBV5-1 with TRBJ1-1; D unclear. Germline V CDR1 and CDR2: SGHRS, YFSETQ. The V and J ends lost 4 bases and 0 bases respectively, with 10 bases between them. CDR3 length: 14 residues. Written as DNA, the CDR3 is TGCGCCAGCAGCCCCCTGAACATGAACACTGAAGCTTTCTTT. Its translation: CASSPLNMNTEAFF.

The chain recombines TRBV12-5 with TRBJ1-1; possible D gene TRBD1, 5 bases. There are 12 residues in the CDR3. V lost 0 bases and J lost 6, with 5 bases in between. Germline values: CDR1 LGHNT, CDR2 FRNRAP. CDR3 sequence: CASGLVGPEAFF. In DNA form, the CDR3 reads TGTGCTAGTGGTTTGGTGGGGCCTGAAGCTTTCTTT.

This clonotype was observed a few times. The gene calls are TRBV4-2 and TRBJ2-3; 10 bases are a match to TRBD2. Germline V lookup: CDR1 LGHNA, CDR2 YNFKEQ. After removal of 0 bases from V and 3 bases from J, the junction contained 12 bases not matched to a gene. The CDR3 is 19 amino acids. The CDR3 loop is CASSQDIGAGGLTTDTQYF. The CDR3, as DNA: TGTGCCAGCAGCCAAGATATAGGAGCGGGGGGGCTGACGACAGATACGCAGTATTTT.

This clonotype was seen a few times. The V call is TRBV6-2 or TRBV6-3, the J call TRBJ2-7; D call uncertain. The CDR3 length is 14 residues. Per germline, CDR1 MNHEY and CDR2 SVGEGT. The ends were cut back, 0 bases at V and 6 bases at J, with 12 bases in the middle. CDR3 protein: CASSYSRFLGEQYF. CDR3 DNA sequence: TGTGCCAGCAGTTACTCTAGATTCTTGGGCGAGCAGTACTTC.

The chain is built from TRBV6-2 or TRBV6-3 and TRBJ2-7; 7 bases agree with TRBD1. The length of the CDR3 is 15 residues. V lost 2 bases to trimming and J lost 4 bases; unmatched junction nucleotides: 8. CDR1 is MNHEY, CDR2 SVGEGT, per germline. CDR3 amino acids: CASSYRQGLTYEQYF. The CDR3, as DNA: TGTGCCAGCAGTTACCGACAGGGCCTAACGTACGAGCAGTACTTC.

The chain is built from TRBV12-3 or TRBV12-4 and TRBJ2-2; D may be TRBD2 (5 bases). Between the trimmed V and J ends, which lost 4 bases and 6 bases, there was a span of 18 bases. The CDR3 loop spans 16 amino acids. The CDR3 sequence: CASSSAGLTAAGELFF. CDR3 sequence (DNA): TGTGCCAGCAGTTCCGCAGGACTCACCGCCGCCGGGGAGCTGTTTTTT.

This clonotype was recorded a few times. V is TRBV12-3 or TRBV12-4 and J is TRBJ1-5; TRBD1 is a possible D gene (5 bases). This CDR3 contains 14 residues. Deletions cut 4 bases from V and 1 base from J, with 8 bases between. CDR3 loop: CASSWTPSNQPQHF. Written as DNA, the CDR3 is TGTGCCAGCAGTTGGACACCCAGCAATCAGCCCCAGCATTTT.

This clonotype came up a few times. The gene calls are TRBV27 and TRBJ2-5; the D gene is possibly TRBD1 (6 bases). Germline V gene data show CDR1 as MNHEY and CDR2 as SMNVEV (reference sequence). The germline V and J ends were trimmed by 5 bases and 4 bases, with 11 bases remaining between them. This CDR3 region has 13 residues. In DNA form, the CDR3 reads TGTGCCAGCAGTGAAGGGACAAGAGAGACCCAGTACTTC. Amino acids: CASSEGTRETQYF.

This clonotype appeared a few times. The chain combines TRBV11-2 with TRBJ2-5; D is unclear. The germline V gene encodes CDR1 SGHAT and CDR2 FQNNGV. V dropped 6 bases and J dropped 4 bases, with 9 bases sitting between them. The CDR3 is 12 amino acids. This CDR3 reads CASRNPPETQYF. The CDR3 DNA reads as TGTGCCAGCAGAAACCCGCCAGAGACCCAGTACTTC. The full variable domain, rest sourced from reference TRBV11-2 and TRBJ2-5, is EAGVAQSPRYKIIEKRQSVAFWCNPISGHATLYWYQQILGQGPKLLIQFQNNGVVDDSQLPKDRFSAERLKGVDSTLKIQPAKLEDSAVYLCASRNPPETQYFGPGTRLLVL.

The V and J genes are TRBV2 and TRBJ2-3; 8 bases match TRBD2. V lost 0 bases to trimming and J lost 6 bases; unmatched junction nucleotides: 17. From germline, CDR1 is SNHLY and CDR2 FYNNEI. This CDR3 spans 19 amino acids. The CDR3 sequence is CASSEAPPSLAGPRDTQYF. Written as DNA, the CDR3 is TGTGCCAGCAGTGAAGCCCCTCCCAGTCTAGCGGGTCCCAGGGATACGCAGTATTTT.